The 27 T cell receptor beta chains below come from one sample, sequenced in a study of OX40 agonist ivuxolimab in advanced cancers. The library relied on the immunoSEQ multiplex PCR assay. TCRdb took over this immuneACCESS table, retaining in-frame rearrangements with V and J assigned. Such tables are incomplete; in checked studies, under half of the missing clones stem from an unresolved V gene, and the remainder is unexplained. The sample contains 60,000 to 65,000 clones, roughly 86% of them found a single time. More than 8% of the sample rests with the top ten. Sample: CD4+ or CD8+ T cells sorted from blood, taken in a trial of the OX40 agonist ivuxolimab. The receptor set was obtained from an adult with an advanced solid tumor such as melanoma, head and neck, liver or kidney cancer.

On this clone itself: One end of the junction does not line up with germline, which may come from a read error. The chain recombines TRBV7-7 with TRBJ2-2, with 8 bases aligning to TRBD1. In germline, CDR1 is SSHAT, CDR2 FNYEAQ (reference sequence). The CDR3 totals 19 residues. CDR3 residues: CASSCHIIPGGRHTGELFF. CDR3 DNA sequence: TGTGCTAGCAGCTGCCACATTATCCCAGGGGGCCGCCACACCGGGGAGCTGTTTTTT.

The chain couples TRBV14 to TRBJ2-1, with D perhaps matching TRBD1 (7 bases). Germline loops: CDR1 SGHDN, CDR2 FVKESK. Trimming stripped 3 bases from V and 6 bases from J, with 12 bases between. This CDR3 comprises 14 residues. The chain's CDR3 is CASSQNRGGNEQFF. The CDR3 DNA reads TGTGCCAGCAGCCAGAACAGGGGAGGCAATGAGCAGTTCTTC.

CDR3 sequence (DNA): TGTGCCAGCAGCTTGGGGGGGGTTTCCTACGAGCAGTACTTC. This codes for CASSLGGVSYEQYF. The V and J genes are TRBV5-4 and TRBJ2-7; D might be TRBD2 (6 bases). This CDR3 has 14 residues. Per the germline V gene, CDR1 is SGHNT and CDR2 is YYREEE (reference sequence). Trimming took 0 bases from V and 1 from J, leaving 8 bases between them.

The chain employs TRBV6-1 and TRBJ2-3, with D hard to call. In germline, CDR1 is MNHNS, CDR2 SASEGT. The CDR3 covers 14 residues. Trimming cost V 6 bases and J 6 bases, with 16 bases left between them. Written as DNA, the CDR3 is TGTGCCAGCAGGCCTTCGGACCGTCCGGATACGCAGTATTTT. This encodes CASRPSDRPDTQYF.

In DNA form, the CDR3 reads TGTGCCAGCAGCTCAGGGACAGGGTTAAATGAAAAACTGTTTTTT. Translating gives CASSSGTGLNEKLFF. This rearrangement joins TRBV7-9 to TRBJ1-4; 9 nucleotides line up with TRBD1. Germline V CDR1 and CDR2: SEHNR, FQNEAQ (reference sequence). The CDR3 sequence is 15 residues long. V lost 4 bases to trimming and J lost 5 bases; unmatched junction nucleotides: 5.

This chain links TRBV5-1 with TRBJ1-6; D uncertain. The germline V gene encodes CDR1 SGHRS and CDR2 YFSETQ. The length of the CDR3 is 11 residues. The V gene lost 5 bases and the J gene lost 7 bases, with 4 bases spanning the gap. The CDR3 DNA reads TGCGCCAGCAGGGAGAATTCACCCCTCCACTTT. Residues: CASRENSPLHF. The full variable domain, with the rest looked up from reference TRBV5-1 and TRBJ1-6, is KAGVTQTPRYLIKTRGQQVTLSCSPISGHRSVSWYQQTPGQGLQFLFEYFSETQRNKGNFPGRFSGRQFSNSRSEMNVSTLELGDSALYLCASRENSPLHFGNGTRLTVT.

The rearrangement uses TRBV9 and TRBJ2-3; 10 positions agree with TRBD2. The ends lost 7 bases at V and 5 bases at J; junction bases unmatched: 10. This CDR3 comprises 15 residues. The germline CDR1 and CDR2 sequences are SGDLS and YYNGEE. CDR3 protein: CASAISGGAEDTQYF. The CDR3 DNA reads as TGTGCCAGCGCCATAAGCGGGGGGGCCGAAGATACGCAGTATTTT. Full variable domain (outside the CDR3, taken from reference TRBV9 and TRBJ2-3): DSGVTQTPKHLITATGQRVTLRCSPRSGDLSVYWYQQSLDQGLQFLIQYYNGEERAKGNILERFSAQQFPDLHSELNLSSLELGDSALYFCASAISGGAEDTQYFGPGTRLTVL.

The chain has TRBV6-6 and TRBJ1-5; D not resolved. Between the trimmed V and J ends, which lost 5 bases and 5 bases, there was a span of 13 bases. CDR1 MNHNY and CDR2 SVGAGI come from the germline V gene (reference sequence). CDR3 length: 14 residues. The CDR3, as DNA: TGTGCCAGCAGTAAGGACGGAGTCTATCAGCCCCAGCATTTT. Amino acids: CASSKDGVYQPQHF.

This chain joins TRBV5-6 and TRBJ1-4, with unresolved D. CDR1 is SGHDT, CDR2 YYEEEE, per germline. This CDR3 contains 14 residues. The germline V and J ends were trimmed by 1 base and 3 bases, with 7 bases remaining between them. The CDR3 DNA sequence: TGTGCCAGCAGCTTGCGAAGATCTAATGAAAAACTGTTTTTT. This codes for CASSLRRSNEKLFF.

The CDR3 is CASGIAGPYNEQFF. In DNA, the CDR3 is TGTGCCAGCGGGATAGCGGGGCCCTACAATGAGCAGTTCTTC. The chain is built from TRBV9 and TRBJ2-1; 8 bases agree with TRBD2. Trimming took 7 bases from V and 2 from J; bases not matched to a gene: 5. Germline lookup yields CDR1 SGDLS and CDR2 YYNGEE. CDR3 length: 14 residues.

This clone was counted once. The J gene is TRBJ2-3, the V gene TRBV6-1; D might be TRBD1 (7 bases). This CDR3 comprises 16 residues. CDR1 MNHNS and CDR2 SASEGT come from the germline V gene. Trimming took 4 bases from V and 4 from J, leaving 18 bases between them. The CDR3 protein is CASSGLRQGGPDTQYF. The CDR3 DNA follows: TGTGCCAGCAGTGGCCTGAGGCAGGGGGGACCAGATACGCAGTATTTT.

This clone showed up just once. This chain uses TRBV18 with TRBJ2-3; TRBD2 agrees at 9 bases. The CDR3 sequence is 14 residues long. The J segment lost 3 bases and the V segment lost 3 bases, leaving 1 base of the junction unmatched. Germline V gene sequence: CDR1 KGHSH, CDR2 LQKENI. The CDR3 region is CASSPLAGTDTQYF. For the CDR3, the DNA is TGTGCCAGCTCACCCCTAGCGGGGACAGATACGCAGTATTTT. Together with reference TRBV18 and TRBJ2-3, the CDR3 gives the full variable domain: NAGVMQNPRHLVRRRGQEARLRCSPMKGHSHVYWYRQLPEEGLKFMVYLQKENIIDESGMPKERFSAEFPKEGPSILRIQQVVRGDSAAYFCASSPLAGTDTQYFGPGTRLTVL.

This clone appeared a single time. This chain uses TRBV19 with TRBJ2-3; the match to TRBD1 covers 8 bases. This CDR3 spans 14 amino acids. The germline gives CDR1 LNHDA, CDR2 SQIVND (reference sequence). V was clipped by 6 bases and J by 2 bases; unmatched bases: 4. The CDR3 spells CASRRDRTTDTQYF. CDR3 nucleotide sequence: TGTGCCAGTAGAAGGGACAGGACCACAGATACGCAGTATTTT.

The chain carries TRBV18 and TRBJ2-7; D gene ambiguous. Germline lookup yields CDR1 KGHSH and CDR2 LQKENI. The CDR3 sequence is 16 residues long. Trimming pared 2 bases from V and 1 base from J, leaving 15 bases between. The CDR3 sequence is CASSPGVRARSYEQYF. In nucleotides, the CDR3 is TGTGCCAGCTCACCAGGGGTACGCGCTAGGTCCTACGAGCAGTACTTC.

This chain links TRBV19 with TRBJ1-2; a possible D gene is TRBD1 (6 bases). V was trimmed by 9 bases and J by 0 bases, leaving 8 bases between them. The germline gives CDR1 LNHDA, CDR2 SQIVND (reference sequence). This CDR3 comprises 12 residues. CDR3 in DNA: TGTGCCAGCAGGACAGCTAACTATGGCTACACCTTC. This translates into CASRTANYGYTF.

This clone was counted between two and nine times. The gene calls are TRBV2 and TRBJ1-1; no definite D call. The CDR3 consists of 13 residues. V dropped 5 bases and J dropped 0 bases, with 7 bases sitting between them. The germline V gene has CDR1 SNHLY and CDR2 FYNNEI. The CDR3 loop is CASSFQVNTEAFF. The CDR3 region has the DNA TGTGCCAGCAGTTTTCAGGTGAACACTGAAGCTTTCTTT. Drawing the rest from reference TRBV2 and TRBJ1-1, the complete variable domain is EPEVTQTPSHQVTQMGQEVILRCVPISNHLYFYWYRQILGQKVEFLVSFYNNEISEKSEIFDDQFSVERPDGSNFTLKIRSTKLEDSAMYFCASSFQVNTEAFFGQGTRLTVV.

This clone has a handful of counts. CDR3 bases: TGTGCCAGCCTCGGGGCAGTTAGTAACTACGAGCAGTACTTC. It encodes CASLGAVSNYEQYF. The V call is TRBV2, the J call TRBJ2-7; D is perhaps TRBD1 or TRBD2 (5 bases each). The V gene lost 8 bases and the J gene lost 3 bases, with 17 bases spanning the gap. The CDR3 covers 14 residues. In germline, CDR1 is SNHLY, CDR2 FYNNEI.

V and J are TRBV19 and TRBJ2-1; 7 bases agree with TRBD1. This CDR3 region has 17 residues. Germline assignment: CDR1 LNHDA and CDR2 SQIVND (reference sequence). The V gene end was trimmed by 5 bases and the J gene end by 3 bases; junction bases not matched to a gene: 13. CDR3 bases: TGTGCCAGTAGTTTTTTGCCGGGACAGATTAACTACAATGAGCAGTTCTTC. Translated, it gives CASSFLPGQINYNEQFF.

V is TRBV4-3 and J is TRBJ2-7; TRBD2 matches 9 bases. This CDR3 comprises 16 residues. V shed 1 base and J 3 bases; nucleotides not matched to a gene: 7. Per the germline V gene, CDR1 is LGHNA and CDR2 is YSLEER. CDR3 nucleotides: TGCGCCAGCAGCCAAGCTGCGGGGGGGTCCTACTACGAGCAGTACTTC. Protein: CASSQAAGGSYYEQYF.

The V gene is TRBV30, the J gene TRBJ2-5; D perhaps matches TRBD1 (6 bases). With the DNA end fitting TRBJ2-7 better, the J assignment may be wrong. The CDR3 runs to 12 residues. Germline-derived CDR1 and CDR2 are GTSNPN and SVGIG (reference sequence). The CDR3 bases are TGTGCCTGGAGTGTGAGGGGGTACGAGCAGTACTTC. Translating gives CAWSVRGYEQYF.

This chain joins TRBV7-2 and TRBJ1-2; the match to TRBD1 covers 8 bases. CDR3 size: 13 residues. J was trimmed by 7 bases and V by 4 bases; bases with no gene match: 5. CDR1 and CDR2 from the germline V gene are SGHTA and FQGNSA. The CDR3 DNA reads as TGTGCCAGCAGCTACGGACAGGGAGGTGGCTACACCTTC. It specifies CASSYGQGGGYTF.

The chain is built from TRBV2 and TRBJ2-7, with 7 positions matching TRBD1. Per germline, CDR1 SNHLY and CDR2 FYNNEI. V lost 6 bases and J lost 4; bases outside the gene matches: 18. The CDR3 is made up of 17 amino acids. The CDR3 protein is CASSEIQGKGIGYEQYF. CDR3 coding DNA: TGTGCCAGCAGCGAAATACAGGGGAAGGGGATAGGGTACGAGCAGTACTTC.

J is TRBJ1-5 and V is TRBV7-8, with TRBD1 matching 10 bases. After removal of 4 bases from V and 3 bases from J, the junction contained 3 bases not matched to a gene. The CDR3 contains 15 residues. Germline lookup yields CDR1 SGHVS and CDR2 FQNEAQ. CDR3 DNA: TGTGCCAGCAGCTCGGGACAGGGGACCAATCAGCCCCAGCATTTT. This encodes CASSSGQGTNQPQHF. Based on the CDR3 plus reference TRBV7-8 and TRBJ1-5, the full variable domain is GAGVSQSPRYKVAKRGQDVALRCDPISGHVSLFWYQQALGQGPEFLTYFQNEAQLDKSGLPSDRFFAERPEGSVSTLKIQRTQQEDSAVYLCASSSGQGTNQPQHFGDGTRLSIL.

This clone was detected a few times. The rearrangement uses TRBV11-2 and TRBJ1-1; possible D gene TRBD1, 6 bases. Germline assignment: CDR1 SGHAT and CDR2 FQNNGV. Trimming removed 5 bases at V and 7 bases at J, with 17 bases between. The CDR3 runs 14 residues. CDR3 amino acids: CASSPRPRGGEAFF. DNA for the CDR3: TGTGCCAGCAGCCCGAGGCCCAGGGGAGGTGAAGCTTTCTTT. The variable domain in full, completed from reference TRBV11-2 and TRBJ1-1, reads EAGVAQSPRYKIIEKRQSVAFWCNPISGHATLYWYQQILGQGPKLLIQFQNNGVVDDSQLPKDRFSAERLKGVDSTLKIQPAKLEDSAVYLCASSPRPRGGEAFFGQGTRLTVV.

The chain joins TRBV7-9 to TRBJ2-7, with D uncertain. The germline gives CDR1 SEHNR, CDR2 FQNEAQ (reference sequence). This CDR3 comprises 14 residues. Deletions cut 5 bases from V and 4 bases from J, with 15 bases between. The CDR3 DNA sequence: TGTGCCAGCAGCCCGAGTCAAGGCAGTTACGAGCAGTACTTC. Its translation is CASSPSQGSYEQYF.

The CDR3 loop is CASSTISGNSYEQYF. For the CDR3, the DNA is TGTGCCAGTAGTACCATTAGCGGAAACTCCTACGAGCAGTACTTC. The gene calls are TRBV19 and TRBJ2-7, with D maybe TRBD2 (6 bases). From germline, CDR1 is LNHDA and CDR2 SQIVND (reference sequence). Trimming stripped 4 bases from V and 0 bases from J, with 13 bases between. This CDR3 is built from 15 residues. The full variable domain, with the rest looked up from reference TRBV19 and TRBJ2-7, is DGGITQSPKYLFRKEGQNVTLSCEQNLNHDAMYWYRQDPGQGLRLIYYSQIVNDFQKGDIAEGYSVSREKKESFPLTVTSAQKNPTAFYLCASSTISGNSYEQYFGPGTRLTVT.

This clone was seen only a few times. CDR3 sequence reads: CATSSDGQGGGYTF. CDR3 bases: TGTGCCACCAGCAGCGACGGACAGGGCGGCGGCTACACCTTC. The chain has TRBV15 and TRBJ1-2; 8 bases match TRBD1. CDR1 is LNHNV, CDR2 YYDKDF, per germline (reference sequence). The CDR3 has 14 residues. The trim removed 3 bases at V and 8 bases at J, leaving 8 bases unmatched.